These 15 T cell receptor beta chains were sequenced from one sample in a study of T cells after yellow fever vaccination. TCRdb re-called the 5' RACE reads with MiXCR, one entry per CDR3 protein. Among around 320,000 distinct CDR3 sequences listed, approximately 4.5% were seen once. The sequencing used PBMCs, collected 15 days after the yellow fever booster vaccination. The receptors were sampled from a man aged 18-30 years who received the YFV17D yellow fever vaccine.

This clonotype has more than one count but fewer than ten. V gene TRBV7-2 combines with J gene TRBJ1-6, with D unclear. V gave up 2 bases and J gave up 7 bases, with 6 bases separating them. The germline gives CDR1 SGHTA, CDR2 FQGNSA. The CDR3 covers 13 residues. The CDR3 spells CASSLSSNSPLHF. Written as DNA, the CDR3 is TGTGCCAGCAGCTTAAGCAGCAATTCACCCCTCCACTTT.

A few counts support this clonotype. The rearrangement joins TRBV5-1 to TRBJ2-2, with 12 bases lining up with TRBD2. This CDR3 has 16 residues. Trimming took 4 bases from V and 3 from J; bases not matched to a gene: 4. CDR1 and CDR2 (germline): SGHRS, YFSETQ. The CDR3 loop is CASSALAGGDTGELFF. CDR3 DNA: TGCGCCAGCAGCGCCCTAGCGGGGGGGGACACCGGGGAGCTGTTTTTT.

The chain combines TRBV7-8 with TRBJ2-6, with TRBD1 matching 9 bases. The trim removed 5 bases at V and 2 bases at J, leaving 19 bases unmatched. The CDR3 loop spans 21 amino acids. Germline V CDR1 and CDR2: SGHVS, FQNEAQ. The CDR3 protein is CASSTNYVTGGRQTGANVLTF. CDR3 coding DNA: TGTGCCAGCAGCACCAATTACGTAACAGGGGGCAGGCAAACTGGGGCCAACGTCCTGACTTTC.

This rearrangement joins TRBV5-1 to TRBJ1-2, with TRBD1 matching 10 bases. The germline V gene encodes CDR1 SGHRS and CDR2 YFSETQ. V was clipped by 5 bases and J by 2 bases; unmatched bases: 6. The CDR3 covers 15 residues. This CDR3 is CASRKGQGENYGYTF. The CDR3 nucleotides read TGCGCCAGCAGGAAAGGACAGGGGGAGAACTATGGCTACACCTTC.

A few counts support this clonotype. The genes are TRBV6-2 or TRBV6-3 and TRBJ2-7; tentatively, D is TRBD1 (6 bases). The CDR3 is 13 amino acids. With 6 bases removed from V and 3 bases from J, the gap between germline ends came to 12 bases. Germline V lookup: CDR1 MNHEY, CDR2 SVGEGT. The DNA for the CDR3 is TGTGCCAGCAGCCAGACAGGCAACTACGAGCAGTACGTC. This codes for CASSQTGNYEQYV.

This clonotype was counted ten times or more. The chain links TRBV9 to TRBJ2-1; 11 bases are shared with TRBD2. The CDR3 runs 15 residues. Trimming cost V 3 bases and J 3 bases; bases outside gene matches: 2. Germline V CDR1 and CDR2: SGDLS, YYNGEE. CDR3: CASSALAGGYNEQFF. The CDR3 coding sequence is TGTGCCAGCAGCGCCCTAGCGGGGGGCTACAATGAGCAGTTCTTC.

This clonotype turned up a few times. The junction and the germline gene differ at one end; a read error may be behind it. This chain uses TRBV20-1 with TRBJ1-4, with 9 bases aligning to TRBD1. Germline-derived CDR1 and CDR2 are DFQATT and SNEGSKA (reference sequence). CDR3 length: 12 residues. The CDR3 DNA follows: TGCAGTTGTCTTTCGCAACAGGGGGCGCGCGTTTTT. Translating gives CSCLSQQGARVF.

This clonotype was counted many times. The chain carries TRBV20-1 and TRBJ2-1, with TRBD2 identical over 7 bases. V was pared by 6 bases and J by 0 bases, with 17 bases of the junction left unmatched. The CDR3 consists of 18 residues. Germline V lookup: CDR1 DFQATT, CDR2 SNEGSKA (reference sequence). The CDR3 is CSAEKRGDIFFSYNEQFF. In nucleotides, the CDR3 is TGCAGTGCCGAGAAGCGGGGAGATATATTTTTCTCCTACAATGAGCAGTTCTTC.

V usage is TRBV6-2 or TRBV6-3 and J usage is TRBJ2-6; maybe TRBD1 (5 bases). CDR1 and CDR2 (germline): MNHEY, SVGEGT. This CDR3 comprises 15 residues. V was trimmed by 2 bases and J by 3 bases, leaving 8 bases between them. The CDR3 DNA reads as TGTGCCAGCAGTTACAGGGGTAGTGGGGCCAACGTCCTGACTTTC. Translation: CASSYRGSGANVLTF.

The CDR3 protein is CASSLRAGRRDEQFF. The CDR3 DNA reads as TGCGCCAGCAGCTTGAGAGCGGGGCGTAGGGATGAGCAGTTCTTC. The rearrangement links TRBV5-1 to TRBJ2-1; TRBD2 matches 7 bases. CDR3 size: 15 residues. Germline CDR1 and CDR2: SGHRS and YFSETQ. The J segment lost 8 bases and the V segment lost 1 base, leaving 9 bases of the junction unmatched.

This clonotype has more than one count but fewer than ten. The J gene is TRBJ2-5, the V gene TRBV20-1; TRBD2 agrees at 11 bases. Looked up from germline, CDR1 is DFQATT and CDR2 is SNEGSKA (reference sequence). The CDR3 loop spans 16 amino acids. V was clipped by 4 bases and J by 5 bases; unmatched bases: 12. The CDR3 DNA is TGCAGTGCTACGCCGGAACTAGCGGGGGTCCAGGAGACCCAGTACTTC. Protein sequence: CSATPELAGVQETQYF.

This clonotype was counted many times. V gene TRBV7-9 combines with J gene TRBJ1-2; no reliable D call. The CDR3 covers 12 residues. Germline loops: CDR1 SEHNR, CDR2 FQNEAQ (reference sequence). Trimming took 1 base from V and 4 from J, leaving 4 bases between them. CDR3 DNA: TGTGCCAGCAGCTTAGACCTCTATGGCTACACCTTC. As protein: CASSLDLYGYTF. Full variable domain (outside the CDR3, taken from reference TRBV7-9 and TRBJ1-2): DTGVSQNPRHKITKRGQNVTFRCDPISEHNRLYWYRQTLGQGPEFLTYFQNEAQLEKSRLLSDRFSAERPKGSFSTLEIQRTEQGDSAMYLCASSLDLYGYTFGSGTRLTVV.

This clonotype was found many times. The chain has TRBV5-1 and TRBJ1-1; TRBD1 matches 10 bases. The CDR3 contains 15 residues. CDR1 and CDR2 from the germline V gene are SGHRS and YFSETQ. Losses at the gene ends were 4 bases for V and 1 base for J; bases not matched to a gene: 4. The chain's CDR3 is CASSLGQGENTEAFF. CDR3 coding DNA: TGCGCCAGCAGCCTAGGACAGGGGGAGAACACTGAAGCTTTCTTT.

This clonotype was found many times. V and J are TRBV6-2 or TRBV6-3 and TRBJ2-3; 7 bases fit TRBD2. The length of the CDR3 is 15 residues. V trimming: 5 bases; J trimming: 4 bases; junction bases outside the gene matches: 9. Germline assignment: CDR1 MNHEY and CDR2 SVGEGT. CDR3 nucleotides: TGTGCCAGCAGTCCAGGATCTAGCGGCTCAGATACGCAGTATTTT. It is translated as CASSPGSSGSDTQYF.

This clonotype was detected only a few times. The rearrangement uses TRBV20-1 and TRBJ2-1; TRBD2 matches at 16 bases. The CDR3 runs to 14 residues. The V and J ends lost 6 bases and 7 bases, in that order; junction bases with no gene match: 3. Germline lookup yields CDR1 DFQATT and CDR2 SNEGSKA (reference sequence). CDR3 sequence reads: CSALGLAGGNEQFF. The CDR3 DNA sequence: TGCAGTGCCTTGGGACTAGCGGGGGGGAATGAGCAGTTCTTC.